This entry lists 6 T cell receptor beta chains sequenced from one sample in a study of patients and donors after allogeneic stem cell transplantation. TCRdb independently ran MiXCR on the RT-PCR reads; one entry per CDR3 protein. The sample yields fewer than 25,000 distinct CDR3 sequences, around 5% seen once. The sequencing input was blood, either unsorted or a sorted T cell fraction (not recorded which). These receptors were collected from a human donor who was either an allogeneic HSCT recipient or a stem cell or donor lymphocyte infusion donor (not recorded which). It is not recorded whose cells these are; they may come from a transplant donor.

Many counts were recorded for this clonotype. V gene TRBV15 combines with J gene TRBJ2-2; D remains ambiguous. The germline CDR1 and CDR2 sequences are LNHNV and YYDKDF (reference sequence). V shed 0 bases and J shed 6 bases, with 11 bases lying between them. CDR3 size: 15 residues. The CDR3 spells CATSRDPPPAGELFF. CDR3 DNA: TGTGCCACCAGCAGAGACCCACCCCCCGCCGGGGAGCTGTTTTTT.

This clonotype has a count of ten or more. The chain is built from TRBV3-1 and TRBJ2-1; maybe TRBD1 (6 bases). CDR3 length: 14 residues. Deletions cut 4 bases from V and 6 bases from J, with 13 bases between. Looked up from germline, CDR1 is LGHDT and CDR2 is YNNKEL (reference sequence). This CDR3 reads CASSRGRGTNEQFF. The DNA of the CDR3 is TGTGCCAGCAGCCGTGGCAGGGGAACCAATGAGCAGTTCTTC.

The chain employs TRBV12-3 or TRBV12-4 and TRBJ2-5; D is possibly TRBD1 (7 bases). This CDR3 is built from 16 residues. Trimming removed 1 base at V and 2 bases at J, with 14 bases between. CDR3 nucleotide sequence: TGTGCCAGCAGTTTAGTCGGCAGGGGGGTTCAAGAGACCCAGTACTTC. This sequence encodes CASSLVGRGVQETQYF.

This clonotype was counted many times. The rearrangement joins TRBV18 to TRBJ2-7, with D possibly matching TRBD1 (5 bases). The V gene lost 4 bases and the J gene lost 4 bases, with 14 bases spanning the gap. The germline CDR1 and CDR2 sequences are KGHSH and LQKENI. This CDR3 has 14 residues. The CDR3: CASSHLGRAYEQYF. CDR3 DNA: TGTGCCAGCTCACACTTGGGCAGGGCATACGAGCAGTACTTC.

CDR3: CASSAASGGHTSTDTQYF. The DNA of the CDR3 is TGTGCCAGCAGCGCCGCTAGCGGGGGACACACTAGCACAGATACGCAGTATTTT. The J gene is TRBJ2-3, the V gene TRBV9, with 10 bases aligning to TRBD2. V shed 3 bases and J 0 bases; nucleotides not matched to a gene: 10. The CDR3 contains 18 residues. The germline V gene has CDR1 SGDLS and CDR2 YYNGEE.

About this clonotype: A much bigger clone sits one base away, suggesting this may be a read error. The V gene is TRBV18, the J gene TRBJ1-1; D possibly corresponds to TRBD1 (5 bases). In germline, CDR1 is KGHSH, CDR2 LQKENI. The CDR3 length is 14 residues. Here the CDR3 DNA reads TGTGCCAACTCACCAGGGCAGATCGGCACTGAAGCTTTCTTT. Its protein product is CANSPGQIGTEAFF.